One and the same sample provided the 25 T cell receptor beta chains below, sequenced in a study of blood T cell repertoires in COVID-19. Some clones are missing from TCRdb's copy, which holds only in-frame ones; the method was immunoSEQ multiplex PCR. The sample shows 220,000 or so clones, 84% of them seen only once. Sequences were obtained from PBMCs or T cells enriched from blood (not recorded which). The receptors were gathered from a woman aged 40 to 49 who had recovered from COVID-19.

The chain recombines TRBV7-9 with TRBJ2-2, with D possibly being TRBD2 (6 bases). The CDR3 runs 16 residues. In germline, CDR1 is SEHNR, CDR2 FQNEAQ (reference sequence). V lost 4 bases and J 3 bases, leaving 15 bases between the germline ends. The CDR3 is CASSSSGGTDTGELFF. The CDR3, as DNA: TGTGCCAGCAGCTCTTCAGGCGGGACCGACACCGGGGAGCTGTTTTTT.

The rearrangement joins TRBV10-1 to TRBJ2-1; 12 bases line up with TRBD2. The CDR3 is made up of 16 amino acids. Germline lookup yields CDR1 WNHNN and CDR2 SYGVQD (reference sequence). Losses at the gene ends were 5 bases for V and 2 bases for J; bases not matched to a gene: 4. The CDR3 nucleotides are TGCGCCAGCAGTACGTCTAGCGGGAGGGCCTACAATGAGCAGTTCTTC. This codes for CASSTSSGRAYNEQFF.

As for this clone: Since a far larger clone is one base different, this is likely a read error. The chain carries TRBV5-1 and TRBJ2-3; TRBD2 agrees at 11 bases. The CDR3 totals 15 residues. Trimming removed 3 bases from V and 0 bases from J; junction bases left unmatched: 0. Looked up from germline, CDR1 is SGHRS and CDR2 is YFSETQ. The CDR3 region is CASSWTSGSTDTQYF. CDR3 nucleotides: TGCGCCAGCAGCTGGACTAGCGGGAGCACAGATACGCAGTATTTT.

This chain connects TRBV9 to TRBJ2-6; tentative D call: TRBD2 (6 bases). Germline CDR1 is SGDLS and CDR2 is YYNGEE. Trimming took off 4 bases at V and 2 bases at J, with 13 bases between the two ends. The CDR3 has 16 amino acids. The CDR3 is CASSLGGEAGANVLTF. The DNA of the CDR3 is TGTGCCAGCAGCCTGGGTGGGGAGGCTGGGGCCAACGTCCTGACTTTC. Supplemented by reference TRBV9 and TRBJ2-6, the full variable domain reads DSGVTQTPKHLITATGQRVTLRCSPRSGDLSVYWYQQSLDQGLQFLIQYYNGEERAKGNILERFSAQQFPDLHSELNLSSLELGDSALYFCASSLGGEAGANVLTFGAGSRLTVL.

This rearrangement joins TRBV28 to TRBJ2-1; 10 bases line up with TRBD2. The CDR3 loop spans 16 amino acids. With V trimmed by 6 bases and J by 1 base, 6 bases remained unmatched. Germline lookup yields CDR1 MDHEN and CDR2 SYDVKM. The CDR3 DNA reads TGTGCCAGCAGCAGCGGGAGGGCCTCTTCCTACAATGAGCAGTTCTTC. Translated, it gives CASSSGRASSYNEQFF.

This sequence joins TRBV24-1 and TRBJ2-3; D is unclear. The CDR3 contains 13 residues. Trimming took off 6 bases at V and 11 bases at J, with 17 bases between the two ends. Germline V gene lookup returns CDR1 KGHDR and CDR2 SFDVKD. The CDR3 loop reads CATSLSTDPLQYF. For the CDR3, the DNA is TGTGCCACCAGTCTAAGCACAGACCCACTGCAGTATTTT.

This clone has more than one count but fewer than ten. The chain is built from TRBV19 and TRBJ1-1; possibly TRBD1 for D (6 bases). V dropped 11 bases and J dropped 1 base, with 14 bases sitting between them. The CDR3 is 13 amino acids. Germline CDR1 LNHDA, CDR2 SQIVND (reference sequence). The CDR3 DNA is TGTGCCTCACAAGGGGGACAGAACACTGAAGCTTTCTTT. Translation gives CASQGGQNTEAFF.

The J gene is TRBJ1-1, the V gene TRBV6-5; D gene unclear. Trimming took off 5 bases at V and 1 base at J, with 8 bases between the two ends. The germline V gene encodes CDR1 MNHEY and CDR2 SVGAGI. The CDR3 runs to 13 residues. This CDR3 reads CASSTQPNTEAFF. DNA for the CDR3: TGTGCCAGCAGTACACAACCGAACACTGAAGCTTTCTTT.

This chain connects TRBV10-3 to TRBJ2-3; TRBD2 matches at 10 bases. The CDR3 length is 14 residues. V lost 4 bases to trimming and J lost 8 bases; unmatched junction nucleotides: 6. Per germline, CDR1 ENHRY and CDR2 SYGVKD. CDR3 nucleotide sequence: TGTGCCATCAGTGGAAGCGGGAGGGCCGTTACGCAGTATTTT. As protein: CAISGSGRAVTQYF.

The chain is built from TRBV29-1 and TRBJ2-5; the D gene is possibly TRBD2 (6 bases). Germline V CDR1 and CDR2: SQVTM, ANQGSEA. V was pared by 4 bases and J by 4 bases, with 16 bases between. The CDR3 runs to 14 residues. CDR3 bases: TGCAGCGTTGCTGGTAGGTCGGGAGCAGAGACCCAGTACTTC. Translated, it gives CSVAGRSGAETQYF.

This clone occurred once. The chain employs TRBV27 and TRBJ1-2; TRBD1 matches at 8 bases. The CDR3 consists of 13 residues. CDR1 and CDR2 (germline): MNHEY, SMNVEV (reference sequence). V was clipped by 7 bases and J by 7 bases; unmatched bases: 8. For the CDR3, the DNA is TGTGCCAGCACGACCAGGGGGCGCAGTGGCTACACCTTC. Its translation is CASTTRGRSGYTF.

The chain recombines TRBV6-5 with TRBJ1-5, with 10 bases fitting TRBD1. J gave up 6 bases and V 5 bases, and 4 bases lay outside the gene matches. The CDR3 runs to 14 residues. Per germline, CDR1 MNHEY and CDR2 SVGAGI. The CDR3 loop is CASSPRTGGQPQHF. The CDR3 nucleotides read TGTGCCAGCAGTCCGCGGACAGGGGGTCAGCCCCAGCATTTT.

This chain connects TRBV5-5 to TRBJ1-1, with a possible D match to TRBD1 (6 bases). This CDR3 region has 17 residues. CDR1 and CDR2 (germline): SGHKS, YYEKEE (reference sequence). V shed 3 bases and J shed 2 bases, with 20 bases lying between them. Written as DNA, the CDR3 is TGTGCCAGCAGCTCCCCCCGGGGGGGCAGGTTTAACACTGAAGCTTTCTTT. Its protein is CASSSPRGGRFNTEAFF.

This rearrangement joins TRBV28 to TRBJ2-2, with 9 bases matching TRBD1. The trim removed 6 bases at V and 9 bases at J, leaving 23 bases unmatched. Germline V gene data show CDR1 as MDHEN and CDR2 as SYDVKM. The CDR3 contains 19 residues. The CDR3: CASRAVPPSGQGKDWELFF. The CDR3 coding sequence is TGTGCCAGCAGGGCCGTACCCCCCTCTGGACAGGGGAAAGATTGGGAGCTGTTTTTT.

The rearrangement links TRBV3-1 (or the pseudogene TRBV3-2) to TRBJ2-1, with TRBD2 matching 8 bases. The CDR3 loop spans 13 amino acids. The V gene end was trimmed by 0 bases and the J gene end by 12 bases; junction bases not matched to a gene: 4. In germline, CDR1 is LGHDT, CDR2 YNNKEL (reference sequence). CDR3 in amino acids: CASSQEIGTRQFF. The CDR3 coding sequence is TGTGCCAGCAGCCAAGAAATTGGGACTAGGCAGTTCTTC.

The chain carries TRBV3-1 (or the pseudogene TRBV3-2) and TRBJ2-2; D is perhaps TRBD2 (5 bases). CDR1 is LGHDT, CDR2 YNNKEL, per germline (reference sequence). Trimming cost V 0 bases and J 0 bases, with 14 bases left between them. CDR3 size: 18 residues. Written as DNA, the CDR3 is TGTGCCAGCAGCCAAGAGAAAAGCGGTCGCGCGAACACCGGGGAGCTGTTTTTT. The encoded protein is CASSQEKSGRANTGELFF.

The gene calls are TRBV19 and TRBJ1-1; no clear D gene. The V gene's germline CDR1 is LNHDA and CDR2 SQIVND (reference sequence). The CDR3 is made up of 15 amino acids. V lost 0 bases and J lost 6, with 14 bases in between. The CDR3 region has the DNA TGTGCCAGTAGTATAGATGGTGGCAGGCGGGCTGAAGCTTTCTTT. Encoded protein: CASSIDGGRRAEAFF. Supplemented by reference TRBV19 and TRBJ1-1, the full variable domain reads DGGITQSPKYLFRKEGQNVTLSCEQNLNHDAMYWYRQDPGQGLRLIYYSQIVNDFQKGDIAEGYSVSREKKESFPLTVTSAQKNPTAFYLCASSIDGGRRAEAFFGQGTRLTVV.

This chain joins TRBV29-1 and TRBJ2-6, with D hard to call. The CDR3 runs 14 residues. V was trimmed by 4 bases and J by 4 bases, leaving 11 bases between them. Looked up from germline, CDR1 is SQVTM and CDR2 is ANQGSEA. The CDR3 DNA is TGCAGCGTTGCGGAGCCTGTGGGGGCCAACGTCCTGACTTTC. This translates into CSVAEPVGANVLTF.

A single count supports this clone. The rearrangement links TRBV11-2 to TRBJ1-3; D remains unclear. The CDR3 is 14 residues long. Germline CDR1 is SGHAT and CDR2 is FQNNGV. V gave up 4 bases and J gave up 0 bases, with 7 bases separating them. The CDR3 DNA is TGTGCCAGCAGCTCCCCCCGCTCTGGAAACACCATATATTTT. Encoded protein: CASSSPRSGNTIYF.

This rearrangement joins TRBV11-3 to TRBJ1-3; D gene ambiguous. V gave up 7 bases and J gave up 1 base, with 11 bases separating them. The CDR3 has 14 amino acids. Germline V CDR1 and CDR2: SGHNT, YENEEA. The DNA for the CDR3 is TGTGCCAGCAAACAACAGAATTCTGGAAACACCATATATTTT. As protein: CASKQQNSGNTIYF.

The chain joins TRBV28 to TRBJ1-5; D is unresolved. Looked up from germline, CDR1 is MDHEN and CDR2 is SYDVKM. V gave up 1 base and J gave up 6 bases, with 10 bases separating them. CDR3 size: 14 residues. The CDR3 DNA sequence: TGTGCCAGCAGTTTATTGGCATTAACTCAGCCCCAGCATTTT. This encodes CASSLLALTQPQHF.

This chain links TRBV5-4 with TRBJ2-2; weak D call: TRBD2 (6 bases). The CDR3 is 16 residues long. CDR1 and CDR2 from the germline V gene are SGHNT and YYREEE (reference sequence). V was cut by 4 bases and J by 2 bases, with 15 bases left in between. The CDR3 loop is CASSRPGTRNTGELFF. CDR3 in DNA: TGTGCCAGCAGCAGACCCGGGACTCGAAACACCGGGGAGCTGTTTTTT.

The chain employs TRBV28 and TRBJ2-6, with D possibly TRBD2 on 6 matching bases. Trimming shortened V by 6 bases and J by 3 bases, and 12 bases separated the two germline ends. Germline CDR1 MDHEN, CDR2 SYDVKM. The CDR3 loop spans 15 amino acids. The CDR3 coding sequence is TGTGCCAGCAGCCCCTGGGGGGATGGGGCCAACGTCCTGACTTTC. Its protein is CASSPWGDGANVLTF.

This clone showed up just once. Sequence at one end of the junction differs from germline and may be a read error. The gene calls are TRBV15 and TRBJ2-2, with D maybe TRBD2 (5 bases). There are 13 residues in the CDR3. Germline assignment: CDR1 LNHNV and CDR2 YYDKDF (reference sequence). CDR3 nucleotides: TGTGCCGCCAAGCGGACGAACATCGGGGAGCTGTTTTTT. It is translated as CAAKRTNIGELFF.

The table lists this clone with a count of one. The rearrangement uses TRBV11-1 and TRBJ2-4; D perhaps matches TRBD2 (5 bases). CDR3 length equals 13 residues. The germline V and J ends were trimmed by 1 base and 9 bases, with 10 bases remaining between them. From germline, CDR1 is SGHAT and CDR2 FQDESV (reference sequence). The CDR3 DNA follows: TGTGCCAGCAGCTTAGTAAGGGCGGGCATTCAGTACTTC. Amino acids: CASSLVRAGIQYF.